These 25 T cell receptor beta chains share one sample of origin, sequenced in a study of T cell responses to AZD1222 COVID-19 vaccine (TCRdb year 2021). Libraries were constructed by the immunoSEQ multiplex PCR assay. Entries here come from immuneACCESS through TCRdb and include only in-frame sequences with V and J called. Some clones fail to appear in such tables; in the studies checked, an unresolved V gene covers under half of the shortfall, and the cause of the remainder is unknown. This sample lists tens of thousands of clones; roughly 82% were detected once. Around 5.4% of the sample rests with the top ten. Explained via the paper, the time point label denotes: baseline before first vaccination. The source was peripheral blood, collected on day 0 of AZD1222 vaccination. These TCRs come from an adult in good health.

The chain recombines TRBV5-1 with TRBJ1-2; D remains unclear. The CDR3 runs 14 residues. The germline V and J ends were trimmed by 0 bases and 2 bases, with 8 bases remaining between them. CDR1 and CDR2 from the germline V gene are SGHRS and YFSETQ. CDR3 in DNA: TGCGCCAGCAGCTTGGAAGGGATCAACTATGGCTACACCTTC. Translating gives CASSLEGINYGYTF.

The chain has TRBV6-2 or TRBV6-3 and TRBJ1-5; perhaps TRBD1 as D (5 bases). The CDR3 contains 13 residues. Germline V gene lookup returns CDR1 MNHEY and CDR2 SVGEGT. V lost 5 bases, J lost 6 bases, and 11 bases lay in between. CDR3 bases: TGTGCCAGCAGTCGGGACTCCGGTCAGCCCCAGCATTTT. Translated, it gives CASSRDSGQPQHF.

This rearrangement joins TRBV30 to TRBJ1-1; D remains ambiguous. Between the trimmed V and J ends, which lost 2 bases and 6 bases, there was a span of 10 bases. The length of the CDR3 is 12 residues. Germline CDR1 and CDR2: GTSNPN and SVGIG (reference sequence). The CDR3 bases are TGTGCCTGGAGTTCCTGGATGTCTGAAGCTTTCTTT. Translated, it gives CAWSSWMSEAFF.

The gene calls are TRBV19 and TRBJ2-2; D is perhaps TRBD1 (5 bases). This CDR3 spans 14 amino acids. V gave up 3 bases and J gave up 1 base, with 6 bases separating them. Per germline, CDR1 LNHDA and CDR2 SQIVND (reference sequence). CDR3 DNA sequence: TGTGCCAGTAGTATTGGACAGAACACCGGGGAGCTGTTTTTT. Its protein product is CASSIGQNTGELFF.

CDR3 sequence: CASRGGDYGYTF. DNA for the CDR3: TGTGCCAGCAGGGGAGGGGACTATGGCTACACCTTC. The V call is TRBV2, the J call TRBJ1-2; D possibly corresponds to TRBD1 (5 bases). V lost 6 bases, J lost 3 bases, and 8 bases lay in between. In germline, CDR1 is SNHLY, CDR2 FYNNEI. The CDR3 consists of 12 residues.

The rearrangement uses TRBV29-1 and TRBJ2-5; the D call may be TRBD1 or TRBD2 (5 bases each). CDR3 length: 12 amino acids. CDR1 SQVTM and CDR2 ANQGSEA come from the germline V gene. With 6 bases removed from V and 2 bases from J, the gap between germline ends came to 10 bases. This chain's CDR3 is CSVGTVQETQYF. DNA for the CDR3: TGCAGCGTGGGGACGGTGCAAGAGACCCAGTACTTC.

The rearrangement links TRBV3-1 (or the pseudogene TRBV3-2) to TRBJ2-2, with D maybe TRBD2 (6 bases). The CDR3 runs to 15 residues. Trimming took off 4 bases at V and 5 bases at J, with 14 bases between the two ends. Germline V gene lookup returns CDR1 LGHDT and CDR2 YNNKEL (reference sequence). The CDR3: CASSPPAGRTGELFF. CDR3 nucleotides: TGTGCCAGCAGCCCCCCCGCGGGACGTACCGGGGAGCTGTTTTTT.

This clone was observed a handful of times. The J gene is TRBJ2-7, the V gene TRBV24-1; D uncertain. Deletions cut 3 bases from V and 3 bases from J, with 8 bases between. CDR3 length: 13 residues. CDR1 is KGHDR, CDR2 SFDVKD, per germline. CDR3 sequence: CATSDSRYYEQYF. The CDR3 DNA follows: TGTGCCACCAGTGATAGCCGGTACTACGAGCAGTACTTC.

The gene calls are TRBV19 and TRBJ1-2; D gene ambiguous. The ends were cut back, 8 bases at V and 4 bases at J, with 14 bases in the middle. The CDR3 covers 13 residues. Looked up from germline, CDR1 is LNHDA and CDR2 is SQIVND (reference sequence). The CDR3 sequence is CASLDPAGYGYTF. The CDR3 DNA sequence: TGTGCCAGTCTTGACCCCGCAGGCTATGGCTACACCTTC.

CDR3 coding DNA: TGTGCCAGCAGCTTAACCGGGGACGAGCAGTACTTC. This gives the protein CASSLTGDEQYF. J is TRBJ2-7 and V is TRBV11-2; D possibly corresponds to TRBD2 (5 bases). The CDR3 loop spans 12 amino acids. CDR1 SGHAT and CDR2 FQNNGV come from the germline V gene. Trimming pared 2 bases from V and 5 bases from J, leaving 7 bases between.

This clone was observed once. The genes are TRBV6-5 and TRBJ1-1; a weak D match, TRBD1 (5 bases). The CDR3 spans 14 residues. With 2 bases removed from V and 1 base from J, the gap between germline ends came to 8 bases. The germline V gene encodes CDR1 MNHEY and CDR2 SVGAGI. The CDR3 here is CASSYMGGNTEAFF. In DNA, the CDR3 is TGTGCCAGCAGTTACATGGGGGGGAACACTGAAGCTTTCTTT.

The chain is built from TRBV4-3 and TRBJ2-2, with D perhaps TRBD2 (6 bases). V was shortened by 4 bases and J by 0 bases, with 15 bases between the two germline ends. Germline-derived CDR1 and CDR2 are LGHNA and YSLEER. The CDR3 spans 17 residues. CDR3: CASSPRGGTANTGELFF. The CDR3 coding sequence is TGCGCCAGCAGCCCTCGCGGCGGGACTGCGAACACCGGGGAGCTGTTTTTT.

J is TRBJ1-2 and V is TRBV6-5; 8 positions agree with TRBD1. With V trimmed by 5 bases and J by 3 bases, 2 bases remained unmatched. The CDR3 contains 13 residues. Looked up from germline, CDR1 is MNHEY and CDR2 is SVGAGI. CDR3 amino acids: CASSLTGDYGYTF. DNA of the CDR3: TGTGCCAGCAGTCTGACAGGGGACTATGGCTACACCTTC.

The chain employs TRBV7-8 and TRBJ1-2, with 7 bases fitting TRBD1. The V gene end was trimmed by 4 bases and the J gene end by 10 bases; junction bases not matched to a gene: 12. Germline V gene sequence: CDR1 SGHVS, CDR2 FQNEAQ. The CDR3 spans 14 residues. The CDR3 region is CASSSHGQVLDYTF. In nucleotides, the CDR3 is TGTGCCAGCAGCTCCCACGGACAGGTTCTTGACTACACCTTC.

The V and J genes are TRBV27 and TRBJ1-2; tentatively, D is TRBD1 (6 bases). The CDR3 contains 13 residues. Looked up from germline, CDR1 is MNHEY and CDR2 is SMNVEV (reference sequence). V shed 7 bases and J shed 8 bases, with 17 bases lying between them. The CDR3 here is CASTGFGTKGYTF. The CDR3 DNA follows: TGTGCCAGCACCGGCTTTGGGACAAAGGGCTACACCTTC.

The CDR3 DNA is TGTGCCAGCAGCCGGACAGGGGTATATTCACCCCTCCACTTT. Translating it yields CASSRTGVYSPLHF. The chain joins TRBV7-8 to TRBJ1-6; 9 bases align to TRBD1. Trimming removed 5 bases from V and 8 bases from J; junction bases left unmatched: 4. The germline V gene has CDR1 SGHVS and CDR2 FQNEAQ. This CDR3 contains 14 residues.

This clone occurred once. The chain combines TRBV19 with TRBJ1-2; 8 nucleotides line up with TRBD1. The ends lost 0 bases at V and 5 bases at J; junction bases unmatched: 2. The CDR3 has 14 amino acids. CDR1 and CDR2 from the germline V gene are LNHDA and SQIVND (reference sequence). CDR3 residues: CASSIERTGYGYTF. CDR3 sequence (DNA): TGTGCCAGTAGTATAGAGAGGACAGGGTATGGCTACACCTTC.

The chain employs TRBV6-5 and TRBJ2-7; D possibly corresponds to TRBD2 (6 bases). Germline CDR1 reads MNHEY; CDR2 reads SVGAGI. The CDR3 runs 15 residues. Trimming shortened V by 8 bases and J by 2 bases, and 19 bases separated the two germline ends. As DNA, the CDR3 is TGTGCCAGCTCGGAGGGGCCACCCTTAGCCTACGAGCAGTACTTC. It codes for CASSEGPPLAYEQYF.

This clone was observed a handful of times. The CDR3 DNA reads as TGCGCCAGCAGCTTGGCCCAGGCTAGTTATGGCAATGAGCAGTTCTTC. Encoded protein: CASSLAQASYGNEQFF. This sequence joins TRBV5-1 and TRBJ2-1; D remains ambiguous. V lost 0 bases to trimming and J lost 6 bases, with 16 bases between them. The CDR3 contains 16 residues. Germline CDR1 and CDR2: SGHRS and YFSETQ.

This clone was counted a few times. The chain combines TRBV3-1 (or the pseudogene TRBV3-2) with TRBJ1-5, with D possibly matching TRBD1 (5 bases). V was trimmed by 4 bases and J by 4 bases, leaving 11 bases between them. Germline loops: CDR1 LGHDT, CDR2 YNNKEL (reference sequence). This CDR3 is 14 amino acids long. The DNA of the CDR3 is TGTGCCAGCAGCCCCGGGACGGGGAATCAGCCCCAGCATTTT. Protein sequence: CASSPGTGNQPQHF.

CDR3 DNA: TGTGCCAACTCGGAAGGACACAGCTACGAGCAGTACTTC. This codes for CANSEGHSYEQYF. The rearrangement uses TRBV25-1 and TRBJ2-7; D may be TRBD1 (5 bases). The CDR3 loop spans 13 amino acids. Trimming pared 10 bases from V and 3 bases from J, leaving 16 bases between. Per germline, CDR1 MGHDK and CDR2 SYGVNS.

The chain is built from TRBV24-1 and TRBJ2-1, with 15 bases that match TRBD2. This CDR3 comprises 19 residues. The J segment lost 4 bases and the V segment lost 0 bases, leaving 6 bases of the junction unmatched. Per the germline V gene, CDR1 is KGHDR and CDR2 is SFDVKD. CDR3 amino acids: CATSDLRTSGGAGYNEQFF. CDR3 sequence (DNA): TGTGCCACCAGTGATTTGAGGACTAGCGGGGGGGCGGGTTACAATGAGCAGTTCTTC.

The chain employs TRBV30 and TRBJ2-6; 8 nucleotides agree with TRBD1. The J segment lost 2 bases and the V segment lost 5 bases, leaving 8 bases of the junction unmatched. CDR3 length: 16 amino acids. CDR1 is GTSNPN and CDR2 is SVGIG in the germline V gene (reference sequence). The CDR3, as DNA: TGTGCCTGGCTCAGGGGGCCGCTTACTGGGGCCAACGTCCTGACTTTC. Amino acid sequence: CAWLRGPLTGANVLTF.

CDR3 in amino acids: CASSLVGARAGNTIYF. CDR3 DNA: TGTGCCAGCAGCTTAGTTGGGGCCAGGGCTGGAAACACCATATATTTT. The gene calls are TRBV7-2 and TRBJ1-3, with a tentative D call TRBD1 (5 bases). Trimming took 1 base from V and 2 from J, leaving 12 bases between them. The CDR3 runs to 16 residues. Germline loops: CDR1 SGHTA, CDR2 FQGNSA.

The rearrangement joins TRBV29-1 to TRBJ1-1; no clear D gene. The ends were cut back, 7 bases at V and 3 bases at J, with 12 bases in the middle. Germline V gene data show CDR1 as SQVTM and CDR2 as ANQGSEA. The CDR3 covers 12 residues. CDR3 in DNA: TGCAGCGCTGACCGTACAGACACTGAAGCTTTCTTT. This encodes CSADRTDTEAFF.